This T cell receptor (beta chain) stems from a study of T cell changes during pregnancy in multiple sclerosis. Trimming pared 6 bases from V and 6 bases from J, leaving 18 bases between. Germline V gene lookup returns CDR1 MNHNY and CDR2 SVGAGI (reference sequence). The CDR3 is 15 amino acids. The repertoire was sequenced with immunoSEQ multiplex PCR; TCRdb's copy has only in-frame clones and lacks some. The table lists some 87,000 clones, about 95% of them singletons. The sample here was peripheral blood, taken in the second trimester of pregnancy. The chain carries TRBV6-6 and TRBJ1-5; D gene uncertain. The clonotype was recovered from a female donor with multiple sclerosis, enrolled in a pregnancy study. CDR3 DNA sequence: TGTGCCAGCAGGCAAACCCAATTTACAACTCAGCCCCAGCATTTT. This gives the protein CASRQTQFTTQPQHF.